This T cell receptor (beta chain) emerged from a study of blood T cells in healthy people across ages. Study-wide results and caveats: Higher diversity and more naive CD4+ cells were features of long-lived donors, compared to aged donors.

This CDR3 spans 16 amino acids. CDR1 and CDR2 from the germline V gene are SNHLY and FYNNEI. V dropped 4 bases and J dropped 2; count of bases not matched to a gene: 8. As to this clonotype: Its antigen is not known.

A J-beta primer mix and a sample-barcoded 5' primer were used in a second PCR of about 7 to 11 cycles. One entry per CDR3 protein results from TCRdb running MiXCR on the 5' RACE reads. The data contain about 970,000 distinct CDR3 sequences, just over 50% of them singletons. This TCR was recovered from a woman aged 55-75 years in good health. The sample comprised blood. This chain uses TRBV2 with TRBJ2-3; 8 bases match TRBD2. The CDR3 sequence is CASSVGLGPTTDTQYF. The CDR3 DNA follows: TGTGCCAGCAGTGTGGGACTAGGTCCTACCACAGATACGCAGTATTTT.